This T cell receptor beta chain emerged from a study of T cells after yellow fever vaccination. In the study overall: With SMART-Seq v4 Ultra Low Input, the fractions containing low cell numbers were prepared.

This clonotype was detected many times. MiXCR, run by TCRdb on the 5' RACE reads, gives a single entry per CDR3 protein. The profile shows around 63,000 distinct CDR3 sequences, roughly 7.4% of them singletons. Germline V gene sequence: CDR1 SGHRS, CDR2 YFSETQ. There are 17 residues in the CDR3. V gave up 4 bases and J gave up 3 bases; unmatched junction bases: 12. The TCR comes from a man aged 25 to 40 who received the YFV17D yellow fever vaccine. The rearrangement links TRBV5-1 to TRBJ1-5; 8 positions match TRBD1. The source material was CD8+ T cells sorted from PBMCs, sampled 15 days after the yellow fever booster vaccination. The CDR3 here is CASSQNPQGADNQPQHF. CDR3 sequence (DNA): TGCGCCAGCAGCCAAAACCCCCAGGGGGCGGACAATCAGCCCCAGCATTTT. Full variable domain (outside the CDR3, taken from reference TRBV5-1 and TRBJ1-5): KAGVTQTPRYLIKTRGQQVTLSCSPISGHRSVSWYQQTPGQGLQFLFEYFSETQRNKGNFPGRFSGRQFSNSRSEMNVSTLELGDSALYLCASSQNPQGADNQPQHFGDGTRLSIL.